The 9 T cell receptor beta chains below come from one sample, sequenced in a study of CD8+ T cells in alopecia areata (dated by TCRdb to the late 2010s). Library creation used the immunoSEQ multiplex PCR assay. For TCR sequencing, RNA was extracted from every sample and reverse transcribed into cDNA to serve as template. This is the immuneACCESS table as TCRdb keeps it, with only in-frame sequences that have V and J called. A part of the clones is gone; compared with another copy, unresolved V genes explain less than half, and the rest is unexplained. This sample includes more than 250,000 clones, and none of them was observed just once. The top ten clones comprise about 1.2% of the sample. Pooled mouse cutaneous lymph node cells were stained for CD4, CD8alpha, NKG2D, NKG2ACE and other markers and were then sorted on a BD Influx. The sample was CD4+ T cells sorted from a lymph node. These receptors were obtained from a C3H/HeJ mouse with alopecia areata. The strain's MHC haplotype is H2-k.

This clone occurred a few times. Germline and genes here are mouse. The sequence runs out 4 residues before the end of the CDR3; the remainder is reconstructed from the germline J gene. This rearrangement joins TRBV13-3 to TRBJ1-2; TRBD1 is a possible D gene (6 bases). V was trimmed by 5 bases and J by 3 bases, leaving 8 bases between them. Germline values: CDR1 NNHDY, CDR2 SYVADS. The CDR3 length is 12 residues. CDR3 DNA, as far as it was read: TGTGCCAGCAGACACAGGGACTCC. The encoded protein is CASRHRDS. The whole CDR3 protein is CASRHRDSDYTF.

Concerning this clone: Gene and germline names: mouse. The chain's CDR3 is CASSRRYTQNTLYF. CDR3 DNA (partial): TGTGCTAGCAGTAGACGCTACACTCAAAAC. The chain combines TRBV17 with TRBJ2-4; D gene ambiguous. The read falls 4 residues short of the CDR3 end, and the missing part is taken from the germline J gene. Trimming shortened V by 2 bases and J by 2 bases, and 8 bases separated the two germline ends. This CDR3 has 14 amino acids. The V gene's germline CDR1 is MNHDT and CDR2 YYDKIL.

This clone has more than one count but fewer than ten. Each gene name is a mouse one. From the germline J gene comes the end of the CDR3, since the read stops 4 residues before it. The sample has other DNA sequences that encode this CDR3 too. The chain joins TRBV5 to TRBJ2-3; tentatively, D is TRBD2 (6 bases). V lost 2 bases, J lost 0 bases, and 6 bases lay in between. The CDR3 is made up of 14 amino acids. Germline V gives CDR1 LGHNA, CDR2 YNLKQL (reference sequence). The sequenced CDR3 bases are TGTGCCAGCAGCCAACTGGGGAGTGCAGAA. Its translation is CASSQLGSAE. The whole CDR3 protein is CASSQLGSAETLYF.

In this sample, this clone turned up many times. The listed genes are named as in mouse. From the germline J gene comes the end of the CDR3, since the read stops 4 residues before it. This chain joins TRBV17 and TRBJ2-3; 7 nucleotides agree with TRBD1. Unmatched junction bases numbered 4, after V lost 1 base and J lost 0 bases. Germline-derived CDR1 and CDR2 are MNHDT and YYDKIL. This CDR3 region has 16 residues. The CDR3 protein is CASSRGGQSSAETLYF. CDR3 DNA, as far as it was read: TGTGCTAGCAGTAGAGGGGGACAGTCTAGTGCAGAA.

About this clone: Genes and germline come from the mouse. The CDR3 extends 4 residues past the end of the read, so its final part is completed from the germline J gene. This chain connects TRBV14 to TRBJ2-2; 9 bases match TRBD1. The CDR3 has 18 residues. J lost 1 base, V lost 3 bases, and 10 bases had no gene match. Germline V CDR1 and CDR2: SGHDT, FRDEAV. CDR3 region: CASSSPPGQGKNTGQLYF. The sequenced CDR3 bases are TGTGCCAGCAGTTCTCCTCCGGGACAGGGAAAAAACACCGGG.

This clone was found a few times. The germline and genes are mouse ones. The read terminates 4 residues ahead of where the CDR3 ends, so the germline J gene completes it. The gene calls are TRBV13-1 and TRBJ2-3; 11 bases agree with TRBD2. Germline V gives CDR1 NSHNY, CDR2 SYGAGN. V lost 4 bases and J lost 1; bases outside the gene matches: 5. The CDR3 contains 16 residues. CDR3 bases read: TGTGCCAGCAGTTCCCCGGACTGGGGGGGTGCAGAA. Residues: CASSSPDWGGAE. The whole CDR3 sequence is CASSSPDWGGAETLYF.

This clone was seen more than once but under ten times. Genes and germline are mouse. The read terminates 4 residues ahead of where the CDR3 ends, so the germline J gene completes it. The chain recombines TRBV1 with TRBJ2-7; 8 nucleotides line up with TRBD2. The CDR3 totals 13 residues. Germline CDR1 is NSQYPW and CDR2 is LRSPGD (reference sequence). Incomplete CDR3 DNA: TGCACCTGCAGTGCCCTGGGGGGTGAT. It codes for CTCSALGGD. The full CDR3 protein reads CTCSALGGDEQYF.

Concerning this clone: Gene names are the mouse ones. The CDR3 is cut off 4 residues early in the read; its end comes from the germline J gene. This sequence joins TRBV31 and TRBJ2-3, with D perhaps TRBD1 (5 bases). Germline lookup yields CDR1 GKSSPN and CDR2 SITVG. The CDR3 is 16 residues long. V lost 0 bases, J lost 0 bases, and 13 bases lay in between. The CDR3 DNA, read in part, is TGTGCCTGGAGTCTAATTGGAAGGGGTAGTGCAGAA. It is translated as CAWSLIGRGSAE. The whole CDR3 is CAWSLIGRGSAETLYF.

This clone was seen more than once but under ten times. A much larger clone sits a single nucleotide away, making a read error possible. Gene and germline names: mouse. The DNA ends 4 residues before the CDR3 does, and the rest of the CDR3 is filled in from the germline J gene. In the same sample, other DNA sequences code for this CDR3. V is TRBV13-3 and J is TRBJ2-3; no firm D call. CDR1 and CDR2 from the germline V gene are NNHDY and SYVADS. Trimming took 5 bases from V and 2 from J, leaving 6 bases between them. The CDR3 runs 12 residues. The CDR3 sequence: CASRDNAETLYF. The DNA read from the CDR3 is TGTGCCAGCAGAGACAATGCAGAA.